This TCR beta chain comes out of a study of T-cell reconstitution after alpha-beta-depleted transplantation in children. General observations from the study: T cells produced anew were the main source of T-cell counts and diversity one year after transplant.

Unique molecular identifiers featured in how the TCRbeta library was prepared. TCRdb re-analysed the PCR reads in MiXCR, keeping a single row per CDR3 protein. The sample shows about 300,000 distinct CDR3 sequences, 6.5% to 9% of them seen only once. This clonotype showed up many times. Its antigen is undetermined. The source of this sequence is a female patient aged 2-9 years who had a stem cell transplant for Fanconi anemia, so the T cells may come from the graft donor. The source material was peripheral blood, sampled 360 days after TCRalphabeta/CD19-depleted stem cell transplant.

The CDR3 DNA reads as TGCGCCAGCAGCCAGGTGGCAAGCGAAAAACTGTTTTTT. The encoded protein is CASSQVASEKLFF. The J gene is TRBJ1-4, the V gene TRBV4-3; D remains ambiguous. V gave up 3 bases and J gave up 8 bases, with 10 bases separating them. Germline CDR1 LGHNA, CDR2 YSLEER. This CDR3 region has 13 residues.